This TCR beta chain was recorded in a study of T cell responses to AZD1222 COVID-19 vaccine. Clones were read by immunoSEQ multiplex PCR, and TCRdb kept only the in-frame ones, dropping some. This sample has 100,000 to 150,000 clones, with 70% to 90% found just once. Sequencing was performed on peripheral blood, taken 28 days after the second AZD1222 dose. The TCR originated in an adult who received the AZD1222 COVID-19 vaccine.

The CDR3 DNA reads as TGTGCCAGCAGCCCCTTACCTACTAGCGGGATTACCCTCGAGCAGTACTTC. The encoded protein is CASSPLPTSGITLEQYF. J is TRBJ2-7 and V is TRBV7-3; TRBD2 matches at 10 bases. The CDR3 is made up of 17 amino acids. J gave up 6 bases and V 5 bases, and 16 bases lay outside the gene matches. Germline CDR1 SGHTA, CDR2 FQGTGA.